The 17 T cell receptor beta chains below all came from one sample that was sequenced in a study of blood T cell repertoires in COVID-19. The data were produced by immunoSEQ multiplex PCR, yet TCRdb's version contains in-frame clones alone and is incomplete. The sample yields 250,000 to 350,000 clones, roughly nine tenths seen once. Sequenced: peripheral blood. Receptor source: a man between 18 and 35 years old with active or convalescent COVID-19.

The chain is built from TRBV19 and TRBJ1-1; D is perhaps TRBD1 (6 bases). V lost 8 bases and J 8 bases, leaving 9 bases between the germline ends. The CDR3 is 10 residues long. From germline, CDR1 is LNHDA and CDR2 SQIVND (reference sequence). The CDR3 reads CASGRGEAFF. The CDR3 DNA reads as TGTGCCAGTGGGAGGGGGGAAGCTTTCTTT.

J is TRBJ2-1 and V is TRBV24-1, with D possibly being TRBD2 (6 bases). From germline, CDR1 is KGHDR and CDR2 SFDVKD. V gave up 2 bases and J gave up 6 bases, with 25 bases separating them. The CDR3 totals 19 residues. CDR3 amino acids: CATSDSRKWTTLRPNEQFF. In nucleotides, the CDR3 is TGTGCCACCAGTGATTCGCGAAAATGGACTACGTTACGTCCCAATGAGCAGTTCTTC.

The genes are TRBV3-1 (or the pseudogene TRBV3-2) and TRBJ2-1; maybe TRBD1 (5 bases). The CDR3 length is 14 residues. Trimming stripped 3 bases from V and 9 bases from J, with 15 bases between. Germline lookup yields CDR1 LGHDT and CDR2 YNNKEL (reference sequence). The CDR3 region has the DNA TGTGCCAGCAGCCATGAAACAGGTTTTGGTGAGCAGTTCTTC. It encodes CASSHETGFGEQFF.

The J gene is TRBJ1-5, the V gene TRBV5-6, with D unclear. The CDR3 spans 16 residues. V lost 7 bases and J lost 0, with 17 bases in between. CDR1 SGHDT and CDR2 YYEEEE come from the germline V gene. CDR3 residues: CASSLGFGDSNQPQHF. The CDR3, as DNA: TGTGCCAGCTCCCTGGGCTTTGGTGATAGCAATCAGCCCCAGCATTTT.

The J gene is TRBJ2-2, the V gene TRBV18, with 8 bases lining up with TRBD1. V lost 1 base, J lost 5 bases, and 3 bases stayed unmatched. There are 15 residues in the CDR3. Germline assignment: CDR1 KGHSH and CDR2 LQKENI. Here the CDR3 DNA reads TGTGCCAGCTCACCACGACAGGGGATAACCGGGGAGCTGTTTTTT. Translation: CASSPRQGITGELFF.

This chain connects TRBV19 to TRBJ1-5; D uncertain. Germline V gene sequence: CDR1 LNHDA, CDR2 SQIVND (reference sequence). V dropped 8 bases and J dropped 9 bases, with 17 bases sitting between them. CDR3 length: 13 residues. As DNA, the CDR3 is TGTGCCAGTCAACAAGTTTCGTTATCGCCCCAGCATTTT. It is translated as CASQQVSLSPQHF.

The CDR3 is CASSPSRQRWNTEAFF. DNA for the CDR3: TGTGCCAGCAGCCCCTCCCGACAAAGGTGGAACACTGAAGCTTTCTTT. The chain has TRBV14 and TRBJ1-1, with D unresolved. The CDR3 is 16 amino acids. CDR1 is SGHDN, CDR2 FVKESK, per germline. V was clipped by 4 bases and J by 1 base, with 16 bases between them.

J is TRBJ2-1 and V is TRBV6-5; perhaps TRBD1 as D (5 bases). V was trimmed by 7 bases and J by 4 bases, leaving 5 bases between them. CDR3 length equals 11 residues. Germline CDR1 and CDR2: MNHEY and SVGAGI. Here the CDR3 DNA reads TGTGCCAGCACAGGGTACAATGAGCAGTTCTTC. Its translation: CASTGYNEQFF.

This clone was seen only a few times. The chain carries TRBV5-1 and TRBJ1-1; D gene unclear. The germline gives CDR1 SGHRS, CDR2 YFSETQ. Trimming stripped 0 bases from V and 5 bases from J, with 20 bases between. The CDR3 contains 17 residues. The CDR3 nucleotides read TGCGCCAGCAGCTTGGCCTCGGCACTTGATCCTAGGACTGAAGCTTTCTTT. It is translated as CASSLASALDPRTEAFF. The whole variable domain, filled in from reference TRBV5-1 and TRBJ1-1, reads KAGVTQTPRYLIKTRGQQVTLSCSPISGHRSVSWYQQTPGQGLQFLFEYFSETQRNKGNFPGRFSGRQFSNSRSEMNVSTLELGDSALYLCASSLASALDPRTEAFFGQGTRLTVV.

The CDR3 loop is CSVEGLPSGRNEQFF. DNA for the CDR3: TGCAGCGTTGAAGGGTTACCTAGCGGGAGGAATGAGCAGTTCTTC. V gene TRBV29-1 combines with J gene TRBJ2-1, with 11 bases matching TRBD2. This CDR3 spans 15 amino acids. The V gene's germline CDR1 is SQVTM and CDR2 ANQGSEA. With V trimmed by 1 base and J by 7 bases, 6 bases remained unmatched.

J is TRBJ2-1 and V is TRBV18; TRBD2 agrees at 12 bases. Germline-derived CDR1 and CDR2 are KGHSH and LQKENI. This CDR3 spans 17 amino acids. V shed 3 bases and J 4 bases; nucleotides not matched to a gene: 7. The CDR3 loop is CASSPPGLAGPYNEQFF. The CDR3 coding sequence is TGTGCCAGCTCACCCCCCGGACTAGCGGGACCGTACAATGAGCAGTTCTTC. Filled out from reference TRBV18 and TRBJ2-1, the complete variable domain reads NAGVMQNPRHLVRRRGQEARLRCSPMKGHSHVYWYRQLPEEGLKFMVYLQKENIIDESGMPKERFSAEFPKEGPSILRIQQVVRGDSAAYFCASSPPGLAGPYNEQFFGPGTRLTVL.

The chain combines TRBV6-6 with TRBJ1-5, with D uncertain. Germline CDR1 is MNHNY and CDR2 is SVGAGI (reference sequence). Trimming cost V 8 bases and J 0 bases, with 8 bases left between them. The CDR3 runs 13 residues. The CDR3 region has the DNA TGTGCCAGCTCCCGGGATAGCAATCAGCCCCAGCATTTT. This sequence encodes CASSRDSNQPQHF.

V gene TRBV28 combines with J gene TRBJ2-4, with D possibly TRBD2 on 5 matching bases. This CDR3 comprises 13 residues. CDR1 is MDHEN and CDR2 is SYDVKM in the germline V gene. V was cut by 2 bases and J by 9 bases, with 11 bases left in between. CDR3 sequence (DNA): TGTGCCAGCAGTTTAGCGGGCCTGAGCATTCAGTACTTC. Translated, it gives CASSLAGLSIQYF.

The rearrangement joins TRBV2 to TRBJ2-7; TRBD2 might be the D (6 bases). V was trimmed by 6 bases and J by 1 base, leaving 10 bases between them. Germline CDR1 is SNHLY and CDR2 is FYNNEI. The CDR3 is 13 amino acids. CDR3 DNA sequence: TGTGCCAGCAGGGGGACTGAATCCTACGAGCAGTACTTC. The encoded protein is CASRGTESYEQYF.

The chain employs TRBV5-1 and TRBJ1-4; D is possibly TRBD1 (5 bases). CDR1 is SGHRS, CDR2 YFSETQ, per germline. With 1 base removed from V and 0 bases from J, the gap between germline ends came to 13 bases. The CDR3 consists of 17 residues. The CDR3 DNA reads TGCGCCAGCAGCTTGAACGCAGGAGGGGCAACTAATGAAAAACTGTTTTTT. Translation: CASSLNAGGATNEKLFF.

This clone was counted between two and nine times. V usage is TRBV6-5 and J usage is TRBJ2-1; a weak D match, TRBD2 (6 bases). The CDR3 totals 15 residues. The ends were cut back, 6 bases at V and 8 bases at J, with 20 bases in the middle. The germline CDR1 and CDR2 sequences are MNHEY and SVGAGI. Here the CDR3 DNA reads TGTGCCAGCAGCCGGCCCGCCGGGGGTTCGTATGAGCAGTTCTTC. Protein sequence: CASSRPAGGSYEQFF.

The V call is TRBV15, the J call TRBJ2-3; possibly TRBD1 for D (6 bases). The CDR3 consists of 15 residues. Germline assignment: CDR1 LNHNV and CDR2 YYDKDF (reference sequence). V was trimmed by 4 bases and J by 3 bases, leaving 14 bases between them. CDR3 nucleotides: TGTGCCACCAGCATAACAGGGCAGGGGACAGATACGCAGTATTTT. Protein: CATSITGQGTDTQYF.